Each of the 24 T cell receptor beta chains below was sequenced from the same sample in a study of T cell responses to AZD1222 COVID-19 vaccine. Clones were read by immunoSEQ multiplex PCR, and TCRdb kept only the in-frame ones, dropping some. The sample contains some 130,000 clones, over 85% of which appear only once. The sequencing used peripheral blood, collected 28 days after the second AZD1222 dose. These receptors were obtained from an adult who received the AZD1222 COVID-19 vaccine.

The chain couples TRBV7-6 to TRBJ2-3, with 14 bases fitting TRBD2. The CDR3 is 17 amino acids. The V segment lost 5 bases and the J segment 8 bases; nucleotides outside the gene matches: 12. Germline CDR1 is SGHVS and CDR2 is FNYEAQ. DNA of the CDR3: TGTGCCAGCAGCCCTATTCCGACTAGCGGGGGGGCCGGTACGCAGTATTTT. Translated: CASSPIPTSGGAGTQYF.

V gene TRBV7-8 combines with J gene TRBJ1-1, with D tentatively TRBD1 (6 bases). V lost 5 bases, J lost 4 bases, and 17 bases lay in between. CDR1 is SGHVS, CDR2 FQNEAQ, per germline. The CDR3 is 15 residues long. In DNA, the CDR3 is TGTGCCAGCAGCCGGACAGCAGCCTGGGGCACTGAAGCTTTCTTT. Translation: CASSRTAAWGTEAFF.

This chain links TRBV4-3 with TRBJ1-6; TRBD1 agrees at 7 bases. V shed 0 bases, J shed 0 bases, and the junction held 8 bases outside the gene matches. Germline V lookup: CDR1 LGHNA, CDR2 YSLEER. The CDR3 consists of 19 residues. The CDR3 DNA sequence: TGCGCCAGCAGCCAAGATGGCAGGGGGGAATACTCCTATAATTCACCCCTCCACTTT. Translating it yields CASSQDGRGEYSYNSPLHF.

V and J are TRBV29-1 and TRBJ2-3; D gene ambiguous. The CDR3 runs 13 residues. V shed 6 bases and J shed 2 bases, with 12 bases lying between them. Germline loops: CDR1 SQVTM, CDR2 ANQGSEA. The CDR3 DNA reads TGCAGCGTAAGAGACGGTTCCACAGATACGCAGTATTTT. Its translation is CSVRDGSTDTQYF.

In its sample, this clone was seen once. Other DNA sequences from this sample encode an identical CDR3 as well. The chain has TRBV2 and TRBJ1-3; TRBD1 matches at 8 bases. V shed 6 bases and J 2 bases; nucleotides not matched to a gene: 3. CDR1 and CDR2 (germline): SNHLY, FYNNEI. The CDR3 sequence is 14 residues long. CDR3 sequence reads: CASSEQGAGNTIYF. Here the CDR3 DNA reads TGTGCCAGCAGCGAACAGGGGGCTGGAAACACCATATATTTT.

About this clone: At one boundary the junction diverges from the germline segment, which might be a read error. V is TRBV2 and J is TRBJ1-1; D perhaps matches TRBD1 (5 bases). This CDR3 region has 12 residues. Germline V gene sequence: CDR1 SNHLY, CDR2 FYNNEI. The DNA of the CDR3 is TGTGCCCGCAGACAGTTGAACACTGAAGCTTTCTTT. Translating it yields CARRQLNTEAFF.

This clone showed up just once. This chain joins TRBV9 and TRBJ1-1; possible D gene TRBD1, 5 bases. The CDR3 extends over 13 amino acids. Germline-derived CDR1 and CDR2 are SGDLS and YYNGEE. V was trimmed by 3 bases and J by 5 bases, leaving 11 bases between them. CDR3 sequence: CASSGSRVTEAFF. In nucleotides, the CDR3 is TGTGCCAGCAGCGGTTCCAGGGTAACTGAAGCTTTCTTT.

V gene TRBV15 combines with J gene TRBJ1-5, with D possibly matching TRBD1 (5 bases). In germline, CDR1 is LNHNV, CDR2 YYDKDF (reference sequence). V lost 4 bases, J lost 3 bases, and 19 bases lay in between. This CDR3 comprises 17 residues. CDR3 DNA sequence: TGTGCCACCAGCATCGATCAGGGATTAGGGTCCAATCAGCCCCAGCATTTT. It encodes CATSIDQGLGSNQPQHF. Combining the CDR3 with reference TRBV15 and TRBJ1-5 gives the whole variable domain DAMVIQNPRYQVTQFGKPVTLSCSQTLNHNVMYWYQQKSSQAPKLLFHYYDKDFNNEADTPDNFQSRRPNTSFCFLDIRSPGLGDTAMYLCATSIDQGLGSNQPQHFGDGTRLSIL.

This clone has more than one count but fewer than ten. V gene TRBV7-9 combines with J gene TRBJ2-1, with TRBD1 matching over 7 bases. With V trimmed by 5 bases and J by 2 bases, 6 bases remained unmatched. Germline CDR1 is SEHNR and CDR2 is FQNEAQ (reference sequence). This CDR3 region has 15 residues. CDR3 in DNA: TGTGCCAGCAGCCCCGGGACAGACGCCTACAATGAGCAGTTCTTC. It yields the protein CASSPGTDAYNEQFF.

The chain carries TRBV5-1 and TRBJ1-6; TRBD1 matches at 10 bases. The junction had 9 bases not matched to a gene; V was cut back by 3 bases and J by 6 bases. The CDR3 contains 17 residues. CDR1 is SGHRS, CDR2 YFSETQ, per germline. This CDR3 is CASSSDGQGEINSPLHF. CDR3 DNA: TGCGCCAGCAGCTCCGACGGACAGGGGGAGATTAATTCACCCCTCCACTTT.

The CDR3 here is CASSVRGESYNSPLHF. CDR3 nucleotides: TGTGCCAGCAGCGTACGGGGGGAGTCTTATAATTCACCCCTCCACTTT. The chain has TRBV9 and TRBJ1-6; the D gene is possibly TRBD1 (5 bases). V was shortened by 1 base and J by 4 bases, with 12 bases between the two germline ends. The CDR3 runs to 16 residues. CDR1 and CDR2 (germline): SGDLS, YYNGEE.

This chain uses TRBV6-5 with TRBJ1-6; 8 bases align to TRBD1. V trimming: 2 bases; J trimming: 7 bases; junction bases outside the gene matches: 7. CDR1 and CDR2 from the germline V gene are MNHEY and SVGAGI. The CDR3 covers 16 residues. CDR3 DNA: TGTGCCAGCAGTTACGGGACAGGATCTAGCAATTCACCCCTCCACTTT. It translates to CASSYGTGSSNSPLHF.

The V gene is TRBV19, the J gene TRBJ1-3; D is perhaps TRBD1 (5 bases). The CDR3 has 17 residues. CDR1 is LNHDA, CDR2 SQIVND, per germline (reference sequence). V was trimmed by 3 bases and J by 0 bases, leaving 15 bases between them. CDR3 sequence (DNA): TGTGCCAGTAGTATTCAGGGAATGGGGGACTCTGGAAACACCATATATTTT. It is translated as CASSIQGMGDSGNTIYF.

The chain uses TRBV7-9 and TRBJ2-1; 7 nucleotides match TRBD1. The germline V gene encodes CDR1 SEHNR and CDR2 FQNEAQ (reference sequence). J gave up 8 bases and V 3 bases, and 13 bases lay outside the gene matches. The CDR3 extends over 16 amino acids. The CDR3, as DNA: TGTGCCAGCAGCTTTAAACCGGGACAGAGACGCGATGAGCAGTTCTTC. This encodes CASSFKPGQRRDEQFF.

The chain's CDR3 is CASSLPRGLAGGTNTGELFF. The CDR3 region has the DNA TGCGCCAGCAGCCTCCCCCGAGGGCTAGCGGGGGGAACGAACACCGGGGAGCTGTTTTTT. The V and J genes are TRBV5-1 and TRBJ2-2; 11 nucleotides match TRBD2. CDR1 and CDR2 (germline): SGHRS, YFSETQ. This CDR3 is built from 20 residues. J lost 0 bases, V lost 4 bases, and 14 bases had no gene match.

The chain employs TRBV5-1 and TRBJ1-6; D unresolved. This CDR3 is built from 12 residues. Germline assignment: CDR1 SGHRS and CDR2 YFSETQ. V was clipped by 7 bases and J by 7 bases, with 9 bases between them. Here the CDR3 DNA reads TGCGCCAGCCGGTGGGAGAATTCACCCCTCCACTTT. Translating it yields CASRWENSPLHF.

The chain is built from TRBV2 and TRBJ1-1; D remains ambiguous. Germline-derived CDR1 and CDR2 are SNHLY and FYNNEI. The CDR3 consists of 13 residues. Between the trimmed V and J ends, which lost 8 bases and 6 bases, there was a span of 16 bases. The CDR3 here is CASRAFPTAEAFF. The CDR3 DNA reads TGTGCCAGCCGTGCTTTCCCGACGGCTGAAGCTTTCTTT.

The J gene is TRBJ1-2, the V gene TRBV6-5, with a weak D call TRBD1 (6 bases). The CDR3 is made up of 16 amino acids. The germline CDR1 and CDR2 sequences are MNHEY and SVGAGI. The V and J ends lost 0 bases and 4 bases respectively, with 15 bases between them. The CDR3 DNA is TGTGCCAGCAGTTACTCTAGGGGGGGCGGAGGCTATGGCTACACCTTC. It encodes CASSYSRGGGGYGYTF.

The J gene is TRBJ2-5, the V gene TRBV19; unclear D gene. The CDR3 contains 13 residues. Germline V gene data show CDR1 as LNHDA and CDR2 as SQIVND (reference sequence). Deletions cut 4 bases from V and 1 base from J, with 7 bases between. CDR3 amino acids: CASSNTPQETQYF. The CDR3 bases are TGTGCCAGTAGTAATACTCCCCAAGAGACCCAGTACTTC.

The chain is built from TRBV4-1 and TRBJ2-7; D is unresolved. CDR3 length: 17 residues. The germline V and J ends were trimmed by 1 base and 0 bases, with 16 bases remaining between them. CDR1 is MGHRA and CDR2 is YSYEKL in the germline V gene. The DNA of the CDR3 is TGCGCCAGCAGCCAAGTTATTCTCAGCCGGAGCTCCTACGAGCAGTACTTC. Protein: CASSQVILSRSSYEQYF.

This chain connects TRBV7-2 to TRBJ1-2; D is perhaps TRBD1 (6 bases). This CDR3 comprises 14 residues. Trimming shortened V by 5 bases and J by 5 bases, and 15 bases separated the two germline ends. Germline CDR1 reads SGHTA; CDR2 reads FQGNSA. The CDR3 nucleotides are TGTGCCAGCAGCGCTGAGGGACATGGATATGGCTACACCTTC. Its protein product is CASSAEGHGYGYTF.

Written as DNA, the CDR3 is TGTGCCAGCAGCCAAGATCATGGAGAAAAGCCCAATCAGCCCCAGCATTTT. Translating it yields CASSQDHGEKPNQPQHF. The chain employs TRBV3-1 (or the pseudogene TRBV3-2) and TRBJ1-5, with D uncertain. Germline CDR1 LGHDT, CDR2 YNNKEL (reference sequence). The CDR3 runs to 17 residues. V gave up 0 bases and J gave up 3 bases, with 15 bases separating them.

J is TRBJ2-2 and V is TRBV6-4; TRBD2 aligns across 10 bases. V trimming: 3 bases; J trimming: 6 bases; junction bases outside the gene matches: 1. The CDR3 is 14 residues long. In germline, CDR1 is MRHNA, CDR2 SNTAGT. Here the CDR3 DNA reads TGTGCCAGCAGTGAAAGCGGGGGGGCCGGGGAGCTGTTTTTT. Protein: CASSESGGAGELFF.

V usage is TRBV2 and J usage is TRBJ1-1; 8 positions agree with TRBD1. With 6 bases clipped from V and 5 bases from J, the junction kept 11 bases outside the gene matches. The CDR3 spans 15 residues. From germline, CDR1 is SNHLY and CDR2 FYNNEI. The CDR3 DNA reads TGTGCCAGCAGAGACCGGACAGGGAGTTGGACTGAAGCTTTCTTT. Translated: CASRDRTGSWTEAFF.